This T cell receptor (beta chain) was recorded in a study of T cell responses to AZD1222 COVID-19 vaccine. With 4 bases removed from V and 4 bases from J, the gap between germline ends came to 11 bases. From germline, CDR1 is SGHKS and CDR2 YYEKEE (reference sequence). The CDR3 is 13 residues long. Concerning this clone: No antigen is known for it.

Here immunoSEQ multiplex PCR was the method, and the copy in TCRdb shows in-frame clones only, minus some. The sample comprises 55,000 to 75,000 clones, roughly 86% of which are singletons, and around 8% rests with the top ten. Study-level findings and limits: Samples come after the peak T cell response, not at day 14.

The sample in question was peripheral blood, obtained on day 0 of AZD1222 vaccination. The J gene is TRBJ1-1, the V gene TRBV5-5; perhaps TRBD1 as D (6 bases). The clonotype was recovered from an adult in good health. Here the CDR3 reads CASSPQGSTEAFF. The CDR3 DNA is TGTGCCAGCAGCCCGCAGGGGAGCACTGAAGCTTTCTTT. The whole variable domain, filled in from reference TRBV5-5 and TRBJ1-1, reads DAGVTQSPTHLIKTRGQQVTLRCSPISGHKSVSWYQQVLGQGPQFIFQYYEKEERGRGNFPDRFSARQFPNYSSELNVNALLLGDSALYLCASSPQGSTEAFFGQGTRLTVV.